The clone carrying this T cell receptor (beta chain) was seen a handful of times. The antigen is undetermined. Together with a sample-barcoded 5' primer, a J-beta primer mix was included in a second PCR lasting roughly 6 to 12 cycles. TCRdb reanalysed the 5' RACE reads using MiXCR and keeps one entry per CDR3 protein. The data hold 1.5 million to 2 million distinct CDR3 sequences, with over 25% observed a single time. The sample originates from a study of blood T cells in healthy people across ages. Study observations and caveats: Higher diversity and more naive CD4+ cells were features of long-lived donors, compared to aged donors.

Trimming cost V 2 bases and J 5 bases, with 22 bases left between them. Germline values: CDR1 WSHSY, CDR2 SAAADI. This CDR3 is built from 17 residues. The J gene is TRBJ2-7, the V gene TRBV10-2; the D gene is possibly TRBD1 (6 bases). Sequencing was carried out using blood. This clonotype was obtained from a young woman in good health. CDR3 sequence reads: CASSERQDPYRADEQYF. CDR3 DNA sequence: TGCGCCAGCAGTGAGAGACAGGATCCCTATCGGGCCGACGAGCAGTACTTC.